This T cell receptor (beta chain) was sequenced during a study of shared clonotypes between healthy human individuals. Study-wide background: There were three CD4 naive, three CD4 memory, two CD8 naive and one CD8 memory plates per donor.

The authors' processing: Filtering was not the same, since immunoSEQ gave junction-only sequences without quality scores. Only in-frame clones appear in the TCRdb table, and some are missing; sequencing was by immunoSEQ multiplex PCR. V and J calls and clone size are those listed in that table; D and trimming were worked out from the DNA. The data contain approximately 940,000 clones, 76% of them singletons. The study, taken as a whole, reports: Rarefaction showed sorted-subset sequencing was incomplete despite large depth. As a rule, naive subsets had a larger estimated richness than memory subsets.

This clone has ten or more counts. Its target is unknown. The sample consisted of memory CD4+ T cells sorted from blood. The subset was: CD45RA-negative fraction. The clonotype comes from a man between 18 and 29 years old in good health.

CDR3 in DNA: TGCGCCAGCAGGCGGGGAACTAAGGGCGAGCAGTACTTC. Protein product: CASRRGTKGEQYF. This chain connects TRBV5-1 to TRBJ2-7, with D possibly being TRBD2 (6 bases). The CDR3 loop spans 13 amino acids. In germline, CDR1 is SGHRS, CDR2 YFSETQ. Deletions cut 5 bases from V and 6 bases from J, with 15 bases between. The full variable domain, rest sourced from reference TRBV5-1 and TRBJ2-7, is KAGVTQTPRYLIKTRGQQVTLSCSPISGHRSVSWYQQTPGQGLQFLFEYFSETQRNKGNFPGRFSGRQFSNSRSEMNVSTLELGDSALYLCASRRGTKGEQYFGPGTRLTVT.